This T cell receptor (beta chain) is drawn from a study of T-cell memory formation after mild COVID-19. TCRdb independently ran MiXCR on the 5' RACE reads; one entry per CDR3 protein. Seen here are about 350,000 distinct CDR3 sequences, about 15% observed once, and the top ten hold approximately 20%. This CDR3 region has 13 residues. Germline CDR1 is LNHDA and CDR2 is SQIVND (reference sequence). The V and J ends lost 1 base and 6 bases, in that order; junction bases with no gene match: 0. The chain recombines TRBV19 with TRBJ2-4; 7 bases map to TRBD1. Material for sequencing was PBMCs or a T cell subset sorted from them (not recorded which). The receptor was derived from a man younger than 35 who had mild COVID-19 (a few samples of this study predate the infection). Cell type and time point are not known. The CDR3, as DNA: TGTGCCAGTAGTATAGGACAGGGAAACATTCAGTACTTC. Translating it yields CASSIGQGNIQYF.